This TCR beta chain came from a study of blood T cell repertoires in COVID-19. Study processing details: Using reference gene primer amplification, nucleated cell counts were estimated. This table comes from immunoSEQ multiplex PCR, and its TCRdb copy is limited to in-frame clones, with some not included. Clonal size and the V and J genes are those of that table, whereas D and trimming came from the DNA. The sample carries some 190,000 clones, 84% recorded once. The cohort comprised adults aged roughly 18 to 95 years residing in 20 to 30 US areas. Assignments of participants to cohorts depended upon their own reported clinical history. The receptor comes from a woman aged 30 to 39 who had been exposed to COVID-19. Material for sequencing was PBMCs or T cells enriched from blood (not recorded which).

The CDR3 reads CASSLGQKTEAFF. The CDR3 nucleotides read TGTGCCAGCAGCTTAGGCCAGAAGACTGAAGCTTTCTTT. The chain combines TRBV7-6 with TRBJ1-1, with D unclear. The CDR3 is made up of 13 amino acids. Trimming left V 1 base short and J 5 bases short, with 8 bases between. Germline V gene lookup returns CDR1 SGHVS and CDR2 FNYEAQ.